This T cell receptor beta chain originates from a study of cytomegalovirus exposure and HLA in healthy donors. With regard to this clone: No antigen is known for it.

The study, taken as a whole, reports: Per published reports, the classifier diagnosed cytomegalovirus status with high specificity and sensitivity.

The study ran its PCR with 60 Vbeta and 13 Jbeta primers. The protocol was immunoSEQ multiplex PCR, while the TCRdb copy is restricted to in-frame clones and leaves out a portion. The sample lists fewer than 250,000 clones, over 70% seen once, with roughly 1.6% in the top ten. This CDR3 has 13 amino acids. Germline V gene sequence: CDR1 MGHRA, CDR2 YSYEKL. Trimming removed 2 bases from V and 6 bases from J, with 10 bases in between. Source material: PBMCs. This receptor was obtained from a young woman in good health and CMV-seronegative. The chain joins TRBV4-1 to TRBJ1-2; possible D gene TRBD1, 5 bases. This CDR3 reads CASSQLPGNGYTF. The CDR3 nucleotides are TGCGCCAGCAGCCAACTCCCAGGGAATGGCTACACCTTC.